The entry that follows covers one T cell receptor (beta chain) sequence. A much larger clone is a single base away; this may be a read error. This sample is drawn from a study of T-cell reconstitution after alpha-beta-depleted transplantation in children. The CDR3 runs 16 residues. The germline gives CDR1 DFQATT, CDR2 SNEGSKA (reference sequence). Unique molecular identifiers were used in preparing the TCRbeta library. One entry per CDR3 protein results from TCRdb running MiXCR on the PCR reads. The sample includes 640,000 or so distinct CDR3 sequences, roughly 15% of them seen just once. This chain links TRBV20-1 with TRBJ2-1; 10 positions match TRBD2. This receptor was taken from a human donor who donated a stem cell graft to a child with acute myeloid leukemia. Specimen: PBMCs from the stem cell graft donor, collected from the stem cell graft. CDR3 sequence reads: CCALPTGLAWSNEQFF. DNA for the CDR3: TGCTGTGCCCTCCCGACGGGACTAGCGTGGTCCAATGAGCAGTTCTTC.